The following is a T cell receptor beta chain sequence with its context. What it recognizes is unknown. The CDR3 sequence is 17 residues long. The record originates from a study of CD8 T cell repertoires and HIV-1 epitope variants. The wider study: Each of Twenty-five Gag and Nef epitope peptides stimulated a separate culture. Tested: three Gag epitope families, Nef HW9 and YT9. The baseline condition was 1M T cells left uncultured.

The protocol was immunoSEQ multiplex PCR, while the TCRdb copy is restricted to in-frame clones and leaves out a portion. The top ten hold around 43% of the sample, which has fewer than 6,000 clones, 50% to 80% seen once. Whole-study findings and limits: Of roughly ten antigen-specific beta clonotypes, about six appeared to cross-react with escape variants.

V is TRBV1 and J is TRBJ2-6. TRBV1 is annotated as a pseudogene. Input material: cultured CD8+ T cells derived from PBMCs. The sequence was obtained from a male donor with HIV. For the CDR3, the DNA is TGCACCAGCAGCGCAGTGTGTTTGTGCACTCGGGCCAACGTCCTGACTTTC. Translating gives CTSSAVCLCTRANVLTF.